The entry below gives a single T cell receptor (beta chain) sequence along with its context. Blood CD8+ and CD4+ T cells underwent high-throughput TCR beta sequencing. The CD8+ and CD4+ T cells were isolated magnetically using a negative isolation approach, whereas the TEMRA cells were enriched by FACS. This sample stems from a study of CD8 T cells in Susac syndrome. Random hexamers were used to reverse transcribe about 0.45 to 1 ug of RNA. The amplification used immunoSEQ multiplex PCR on TCR beta CDR3; it spanned 54 Vbeta and 13 Jbeta. TCRdb re-derived calls from the immunoSEQ multiplex PCR reads in MiXCR, one entry per CDR3 protein. The sample lists tens of thousands of distinct CDR3 sequences, 85% to 95% occurring once. The CDR3 is made up of 13 amino acids. The V end lost 4 bases, the J end lost 16 bases, and 20 bases lay between the germline ends.

The sequence was obtained from a human donor with Susac syndrome. The source material was CD4+ T cells from PBMCs. The rearrangement uses TRBV12-3 or TRBV12-4 and TRBJ2-1, with unresolved D. This CDR3 reads CASSWLSYNERFF. CDR3 bases: TGTGCCAGCAGTTGGCTTTCCTACAATGAGCGTTTCTTC.